This T cell receptor (beta chain) stems from a study of blood T cell repertoires in COVID-19. On the study more broadly: COVID-19 samples from acute and convalescent phases originated in the United States, Italy and Spain. T cells, B-cell-depleted T cells, or PBMCs supplied cDNA or gDNA.

Methods used by the authors: Quantification of nucleated cells was approximated via reference gene primer amplification. Assay: immunoSEQ multiplex PCR; the TCRdb copy retains only in-frame clones and omits some. For V, J and clone size, that table is used; D and trimming come from the DNA. The sample includes some 130,000 clones, more than 60% of them seen just once. The germline CDR1 and CDR2 sequences are KGHSH and LQKENI. This CDR3 comprises 13 residues. Between the trimmed V and J ends, which lost 6 bases and 3 bases, there was a span of 11 bases. The chain has TRBV18 and TRBJ1-1; perhaps TRBD1 as D (6 bases). The sequencing sample was made of peripheral blood. The receptor's source is a woman aged 70-85 years with acute or convalescent COVID-19. CDR3 residues: CASSPTGYTEAFF. The CDR3 DNA follows: TGTGCCAGCTCGCCTACAGGGTACACTGAAGCTTTCTTT. Together with reference TRBV18 and TRBJ1-1, the CDR3 gives the full variable domain: NAGVMQNPRHLVRRRGQEARLRCSPMKGHSHVYWYRQLPEEGLKFMVYLQKENIIDESGMPKERFSAEFPKEGPSILRIQQVVRGDSAAYFCASSPTGYTEAFFGQGTRLTVV.